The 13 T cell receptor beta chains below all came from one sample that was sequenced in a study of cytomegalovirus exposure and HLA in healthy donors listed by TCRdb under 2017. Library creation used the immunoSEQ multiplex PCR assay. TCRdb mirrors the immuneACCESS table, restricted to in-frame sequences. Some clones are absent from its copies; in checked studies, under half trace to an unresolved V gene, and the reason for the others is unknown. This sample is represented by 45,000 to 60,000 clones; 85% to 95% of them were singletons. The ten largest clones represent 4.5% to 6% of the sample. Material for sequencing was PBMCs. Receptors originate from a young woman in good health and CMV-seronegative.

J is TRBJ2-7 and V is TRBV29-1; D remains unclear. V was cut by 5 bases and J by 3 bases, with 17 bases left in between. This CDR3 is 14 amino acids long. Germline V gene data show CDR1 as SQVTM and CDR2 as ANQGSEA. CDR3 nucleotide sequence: TGCAGCGTTCTCGAACAACGGAGTGGCTACGAGCAGTACTTC. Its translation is CSVLEQRSGYEQYF.

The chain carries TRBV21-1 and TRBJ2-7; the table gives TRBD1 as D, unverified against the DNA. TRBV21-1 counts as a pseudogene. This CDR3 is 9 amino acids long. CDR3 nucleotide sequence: TGTGCCAGCAGCAGGGGGCAGTACGTC. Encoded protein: CASSRGQYV.

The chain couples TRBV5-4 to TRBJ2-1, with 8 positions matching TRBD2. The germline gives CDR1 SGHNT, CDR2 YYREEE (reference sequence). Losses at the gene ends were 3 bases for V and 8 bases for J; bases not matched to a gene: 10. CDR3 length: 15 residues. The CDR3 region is CASSSGGRGGDEQFF. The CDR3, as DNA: TGTGCCAGCAGCTCGGGAGGGAGGGGAGGGGATGAGCAGTTCTTC.

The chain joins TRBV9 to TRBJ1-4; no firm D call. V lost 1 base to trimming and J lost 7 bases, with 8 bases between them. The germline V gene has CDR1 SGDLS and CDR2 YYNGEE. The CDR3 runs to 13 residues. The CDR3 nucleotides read TGTGCCAGCAGCGTAAGTCATAGTGAAAAACTGTTTTTT. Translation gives CASSVSHSEKLFF.

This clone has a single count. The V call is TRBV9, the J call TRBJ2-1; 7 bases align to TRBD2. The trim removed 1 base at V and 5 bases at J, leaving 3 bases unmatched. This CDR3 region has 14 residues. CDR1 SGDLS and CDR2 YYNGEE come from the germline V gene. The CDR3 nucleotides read TGTGCCAGCAGCGTACGGGAGGTACACAATGAGCAGTTCTTC. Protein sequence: CASSVREVHNEQFF.

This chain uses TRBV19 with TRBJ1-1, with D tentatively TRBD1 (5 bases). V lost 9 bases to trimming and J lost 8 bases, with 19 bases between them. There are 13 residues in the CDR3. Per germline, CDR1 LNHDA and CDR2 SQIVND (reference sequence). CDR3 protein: CASQTPKGPEAFF. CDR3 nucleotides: TGTGCCAGCCAAACCCCCAAGGGGCCGGAAGCTTTCTTT.

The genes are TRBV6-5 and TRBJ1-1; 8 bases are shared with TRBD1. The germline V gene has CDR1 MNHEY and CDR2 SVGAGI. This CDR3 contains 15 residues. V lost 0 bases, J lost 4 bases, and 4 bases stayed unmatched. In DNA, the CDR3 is TGTGCCAGCAGTTACTCCGCAGGGGGCTTCACTGAAGCTTTCTTT. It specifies CASSYSAGGFTEAFF.

The DNA of the CDR3 is TGTGCCAGTTCCGACAGGATAGAGCAGCCCCAGCATTTT. Translating gives CASSDRIEQPQHF. The chain is built from TRBV19 and TRBJ1-5; perhaps TRBD1 as D (6 bases). The germline CDR1 and CDR2 sequences are LNHDA and SQIVND (reference sequence). The CDR3 spans 13 residues. The germline V and J ends were trimmed by 8 bases and 7 bases, with 15 bases remaining between them.

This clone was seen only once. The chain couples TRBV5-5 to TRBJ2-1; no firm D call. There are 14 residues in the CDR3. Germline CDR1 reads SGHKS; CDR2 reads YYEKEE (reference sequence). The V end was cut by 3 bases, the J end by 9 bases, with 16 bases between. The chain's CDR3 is CASSSRSPDLEQFF. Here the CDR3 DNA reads TGTGCCAGCAGCTCCCGGAGCCCAGACCTTGAGCAGTTCTTC.

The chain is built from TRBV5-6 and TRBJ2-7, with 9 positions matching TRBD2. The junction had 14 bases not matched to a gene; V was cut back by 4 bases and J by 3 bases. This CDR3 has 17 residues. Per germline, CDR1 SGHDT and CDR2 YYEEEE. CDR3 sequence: CASSRGVRREGRYEQYV. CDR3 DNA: TGTGCCAGCAGCCGTGGGGTTCGGCGGGAGGGCCGCTACGAGCAGTACGTC.

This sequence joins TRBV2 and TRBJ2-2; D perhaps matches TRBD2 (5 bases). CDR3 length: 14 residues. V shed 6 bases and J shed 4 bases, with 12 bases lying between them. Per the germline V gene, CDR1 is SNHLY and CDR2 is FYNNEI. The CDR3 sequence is CASRLARGTGELFF. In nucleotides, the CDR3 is TGTGCCAGCAGGCTTGCCCGGGGCACCGGGGAGCTGTTTTTT.

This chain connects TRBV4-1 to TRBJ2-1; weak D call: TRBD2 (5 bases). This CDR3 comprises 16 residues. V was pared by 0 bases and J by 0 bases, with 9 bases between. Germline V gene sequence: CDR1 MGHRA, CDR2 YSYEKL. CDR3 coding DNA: TGCGCCAGCAGCCAAGAACGGCTAGCCTCCTACAATGAGCAGTTCTTC. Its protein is CASSQERLASYNEQFF.

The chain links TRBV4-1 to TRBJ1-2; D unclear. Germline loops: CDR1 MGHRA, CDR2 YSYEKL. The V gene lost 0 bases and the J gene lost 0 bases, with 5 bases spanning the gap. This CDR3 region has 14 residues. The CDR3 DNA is TGCGCCAGCAGCCAAGAAACAGCTAACTATGGCTACACCTTC. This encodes CASSQETANYGYTF.